The 9 T cell receptor beta chains below all came from one sample that was sequenced in a study of blood T cell repertoires in COVID-19. Method: immunoSEQ multiplex PCR; TCRdb's copy keeps in-frame clones and lacks some. Counted here are some 200,000 clones, 80% to 85% occurring once; the ten biggest clones make up around 2%. The material sequenced was peripheral blood. The receptors stem from a woman between 55 and 75 years old with acute or convalescent COVID-19.

This clone appeared once. The chain employs TRBV2 and TRBJ1-2; 10 nucleotides line up with TRBD1. The CDR3 is 14 residues long. With V trimmed by 6 bases and J by 4 bases, 5 bases remained unmatched. Germline loops: CDR1 SNHLY, CDR2 FYNNEI. Here the CDR3 DNA reads TGTGCCAGCAGGGAGACAGGGGGCAGCTATGGCTACACCTTC. As protein: CASRETGGSYGYTF.

The chain links TRBV4-2 to TRBJ2-7; 10 nucleotides agree with TRBD1. Trimming removed 3 bases from V and 4 bases from J; junction bases left unmatched: 9. This CDR3 region has 16 residues. CDR1 is LGHNA and CDR2 is YNFKEQ in the germline V gene. CDR3 nucleotides: TGTGCCAGCAGCCAGGCACCCGGGACAGGGGAATACGAGCAGTACTTC. This translates into CASSQAPGTGEYEQYF.

This clone was observed once. The identical CDR3 is also encoded by other nucleotide sequences in the sample. The chain links TRBV28 to TRBJ1-5; TRBD1 aligns across 9 bases. This CDR3 region has 13 residues. The V segment lost 6 bases and the J segment 6 bases; nucleotides outside the gene matches: 3. The V gene's germline CDR1 is MDHEN and CDR2 SYDVKM. For the CDR3, the DNA is TGTGCCAGCAGGACAGGGGGAGGTCAGCCCCAGCATTTT. This sequence encodes CASRTGGGQPQHF.

V is TRBV19 and J is TRBJ2-5; 7 bases map to TRBD2. Germline CDR1 and CDR2: LNHDA and SQIVND (reference sequence). This CDR3 has 14 residues. V lost 3 bases and J lost 5; bases outside the gene matches: 6. The CDR3 coding sequence is TGTGCCAGTAGTATCTCCTGGCGGGGGGAGACCCAGTACTTC. Encoded protein: CASSISWRGETQYF.

The rearrangement joins TRBV11-2 to TRBJ1-3; D gene ambiguous. The CDR3 runs to 16 residues. V dropped 0 bases and J dropped 0 bases, with 9 bases sitting between them. Germline values: CDR1 SGHAT, CDR2 FQNNGV. The CDR3 DNA reads as TGTGCCAGCAGCTTAGATTTGCAGAACTCTGGAAACACCATATATTTT. It encodes CASSLDLQNSGNTIYF.

This clone has more than one count but fewer than ten. The V call is TRBV7-8, the J call TRBJ2-1, with TRBD2 matching over 13 bases. The ends lost 2 bases at V and 5 bases at J; junction bases unmatched: 6. This CDR3 has 17 amino acids. Germline V gives CDR1 SGHVS, CDR2 FQNEAQ. CDR3 nucleotides: TGTGCCAGCAGCTTACGGACTAGCGGGGGCCAGAACAATGAGCAGTTCTTC. Amino acids: CASSLRTSGGQNNEQFF.

The count of this clone is one. The chain uses TRBV11-2 and TRBJ2-1; 9 nucleotides line up with TRBD1. The J segment lost 15 bases and the V segment lost 0 bases, leaving 6 bases of the junction unmatched. The CDR3 is 13 residues long. The V gene's germline CDR1 is SGHAT and CDR2 FQNNGV. This CDR3 reads CASSLETGGFLFF. The CDR3 DNA is TGTGCCAGCAGCTTAGAGACAGGGGGTTTTCTGTTCTTC.

J is TRBJ2-3 and V is TRBV7-6; 11 bases fit TRBD2. The V segment lost 1 base and the J segment 2 bases; nucleotides outside the gene matches: 5. Germline V CDR1 and CDR2: SGHVS, FNYEAQ. The CDR3 totals 17 residues. The chain's CDR3 is CASSLVASGGYTDTQYF. CDR3 coding DNA: TGTGCCAGCAGCTTAGTGGCTAGCGGGGGGTACACAGATACGCAGTATTTT.

The J gene is TRBJ1-3, the V gene TRBV6-1; 8 bases are shared with TRBD1. The CDR3 loop spans 16 amino acids. With V trimmed by 2 bases and J by 2 bases, 5 bases remained unmatched. Per germline, CDR1 MNHNS and CDR2 SASEGT. The CDR3 sequence is CASSETWTGTGNTIYF. In DNA form, the CDR3 reads TGTGCCAGCAGTGAAACCTGGACAGGGACTGGAAACACCATATATTTT.